This T cell receptor (beta chain) appears in the sequencing data of a study of CD8+CD57+ T cells in acquired aplastic anemia. Study context: DNA per sorted CD4+ or CD8+ sample ranged roughly 0.18 to 30 ug, averaging roughly 3.5 ug.

This clonotype was recorded at least ten times. Its specificity is unknown. Study findings and constraints: The number of CD8+ CDR3 sequences shared by patients and controls was roughly 31.

V was pared by 2 bases and J by 0 bases, with 20 bases between. CDR1 is SGHAT, CDR2 FQDESV, per germline (reference sequence). The CDR3 is made up of 19 amino acids. Patients included in sequencing had previously demonstrated CD8+CD57+ cell expansion by flow cytometry. Genomic DNA provided the template from which TCR beta VDJ and CDR3 profiles were obtained. MiXCR, applied by TCRdb to the reads, yields one record per CDR3 protein. The table lists approximately 130,000 distinct CDR3 sequences, about 40% of them singletons, with 2% to 3% in the top ten. The rearrangement joins TRBV11-1 to TRBJ2-4; possible D gene TRBD1, 6 bases. The sequence was collected from a human donor with aplastic anemia. Sequencing used sorted CD4+, CD8+, or CD8+CD57+ T cells (not recorded which) from PBMCs. CDR3 DNA sequence: TGTGCCAGCAGCTTACTAGACTCGACAGGATTACTAGCCAAAAACATTCAGTACTTC. Protein: CASSLLDSTGLLAKNIQYF.